This passage covers 18 T cell receptor beta chains from one sample sequenced in a study of siplizumab effects on memory and regulatory T cells. The data were produced by immunoSEQ multiplex PCR, yet TCRdb's version contains in-frame clones alone and is incomplete. The sample lists approximately 56,000 clones; 95% to 98% were seen once. Sequenced: naive CD8+ T cells sorted from blood. The receptors were gathered from a human donor in good health.

This clone was found once. V and J are TRBV7-6 and TRBJ2-7; 7 positions match TRBD1. Germline V gives CDR1 SGHVS, CDR2 FNYEAQ. The CDR3 loop spans 13 amino acids. With 5 bases clipped from V and 3 bases from J, the junction kept 4 bases outside the gene matches. The CDR3, as DNA: TGTGCCAGCAGCACAGCAGGGGGCTACGAGCAGTACTTC. It yields the protein CASSTAGGYEQYF.

CDR3 nucleotides: TGTGCCAGCAGACTCTCTTTAAGGACAGGTATTAATGAAAAACTGTTTTTT. This encodes CASRLSLRTGINEKLFF. V is TRBV28 and J is TRBJ1-4, with TRBD1 identical over 7 bases. The V segment lost 6 bases and the J segment 4 bases; nucleotides outside the gene matches: 14. The germline V gene has CDR1 MDHEN and CDR2 SYDVKM. The CDR3 length is 17 residues.

This sequence joins TRBV27 and TRBJ1-5; TRBD1 might be the D (5 bases). Germline CDR1 reads MNHEY; CDR2 reads SMNVEV (reference sequence). V lost 5 bases, J lost 9 bases, and 17 bases lay in between. The length of the CDR3 is 14 residues. As DNA, the CDR3 is TGTGCCAGCAGTACTGGGACGGGGAGATGGCCCCAGCATTTT. Its protein product is CASSTGTGRWPQHF.

V usage is TRBV19 and J usage is TRBJ2-7; 12 nucleotides match TRBD2. This CDR3 spans 14 amino acids. The germline V gene encodes CDR1 LNHDA and CDR2 SQIVND (reference sequence). The V and J ends lost 7 bases and 7 bases, in that order; junction bases with no gene match: 8. The DNA of the CDR3 is TGTGCCAGTACCCCGGGACTAGCGGGTGGAGAGCAGTACTTC. The encoded protein is CASTPGLAGGEQYF. Variable domain in full (rest from reference TRBV19 and TRBJ2-7): DGGITQSPKYLFRKEGQNVTLSCEQNLNHDAMYWYRQDPGQGLRLIYYSQIVNDFQKGDIAEGYSVSREKKESFPLTVTSAQKNPTAFYLCASTPGLAGGEQYFGPGTRLTVT.

This chain links TRBV5-1 with TRBJ2-3; TRBD2 might be the D (6 bases). Per germline, CDR1 SGHRS and CDR2 YFSETQ. The V gene lost 0 bases and the J gene lost 1 base, with 9 bases spanning the gap. This CDR3 comprises 15 residues. CDR3 DNA sequence: TGCGCCAGCAGCTTGGAGGGCGGGGGCACAGATACGCAGTATTTT. Translating it yields CASSLEGGGTDTQYF.

V usage is TRBV9 and J usage is TRBJ2-5; possibly TRBD2 for D (5 bases). The germline gives CDR1 SGDLS, CDR2 YYNGEE. V was cut by 3 bases and J by 4 bases, with 13 bases left in between. CDR3 size: 14 residues. The CDR3 DNA sequence: TGTGCCAGCAGCGCCGTCGGGATGGGAGAGACCCAGTACTTC. This sequence encodes CASSAVGMGETQYF. The whole variable domain, filled in from reference TRBV9 and TRBJ2-5, reads DSGVTQTPKHLITATGQRVTLRCSPRSGDLSVYWYQQSLDQGLQFLIQYYNGEERAKGNILERFSAQQFPDLHSELNLSSLELGDSALYFCASSAVGMGETQYFGPGTRLLVL.

The chain has TRBV5-4 and TRBJ1-4, with D perhaps matching TRBD1 (5 bases). This CDR3 is built from 15 residues. Germline V gene lookup returns CDR1 SGHNT and CDR2 YYREEE (reference sequence). Trimming stripped 4 bases from V and 7 bases from J, with 17 bases between. The CDR3 coding sequence is TGTGCCAGCAGCCAAGGGACGGCGATGGGTGAAAAACTGTTTTTT. This gives the protein CASSQGTAMGEKLFF.

This chain connects TRBV10-3 to TRBJ2-2, with 8 bases aligning to TRBD2. This CDR3 has 15 residues. With 6 bases clipped from V and 7 bases from J, the junction kept 10 bases outside the gene matches. Germline V lookup: CDR1 ENHRY, CDR2 SYGVKD. The CDR3, as DNA: TGTGCCATCAGCGAGGGCGGGGGGAAGGACGGGGAGCTGTTTTTT. Translated: CAISEGGGKDGELFF.

The chain has TRBV11-3 and TRBJ2-6; D is uncertain. V was pared by 5 bases and J by 2 bases, with 10 bases between. The CDR3 loop spans 15 amino acids. Germline V gene sequence: CDR1 SGHNT, CDR2 YENEEA. DNA for the CDR3: TGTGCCAGCAGCCCATTACGCCCTGGGGCCAACGTCCTGACTTTC. Translation gives CASSPLRPGANVLTF.

A single count supports this clone. This sequence joins TRBV6-6 and TRBJ2-1; no definite D call. Germline V gene sequence: CDR1 MNHNY, CDR2 SVGAGI (reference sequence). Trimming removed 8 bases at V and 9 bases at J, with 8 bases between. CDR3 length: 10 amino acids. DNA for the CDR3: TGTGCCAGCGGCTGGACTGAGCAGTTCTTC. It is translated as CASGWTEQFF.

The chain joins TRBV2 to TRBJ2-3; D is perhaps TRBD2 (6 bases). Germline V gene data show CDR1 as SNHLY and CDR2 as FYNNEI. The CDR3 has 15 amino acids. V shed 7 bases and J shed 3 bases, with 17 bases lying between them. The DNA of the CDR3 is TGTGCCAGCAATGGTCCGGGACTCTTAACAGATACGCAGTATTTT. This translates into CASNGPGLLTDTQYF. Full variable domain (missing parts from reference TRBV2 and TRBJ2-3): EPEVTQTPSHQVTQMGQEVILRCVPISNHLYFYWYRQILGQKVEFLVSFYNNEISEKSEIFDDQFSVERPDGSNFTLKIRSTKLEDSAMYFCASNGPGLLTDTQYFGPGTRLTVL.

Only a few counts were recorded for this clone. This sequence joins TRBV30 and TRBJ1-1, with D unclear. The CDR3 runs 11 residues. Trimming removed 4 bases at V and 6 bases at J, with 9 bases between. Germline V gives CDR1 GTSNPN, CDR2 SVGIG (reference sequence). DNA of the CDR3: TGTGCCTGGACGATAGGGTCTGAAGCTTTCTTT. Protein sequence: CAWTIGSEAFF.

This sequence joins TRBV7-3 and TRBJ2-1; TRBD1 or TRBD2 may be the D gene (5 bases each). Trimming cost V 2 bases and J 4 bases, with 9 bases left between them. Germline loops: CDR1 SGHTA, CDR2 FQGTGA. The CDR3 sequence is 14 residues long. CDR3 in amino acids: CASSLDGGYNEQFF. Here the CDR3 DNA reads TGTGCCAGCAGCTTAGATGGGGGTTACAATGAGCAGTTCTTC.

The chain joins TRBV6-5 to TRBJ2-1; 7 bases map to TRBD2. This CDR3 contains 11 residues. Unmatched junction bases numbered 3, after V lost 9 bases and J lost 7 bases. Per germline, CDR1 MNHEY and CDR2 SVGAGI. The CDR3, as DNA: TGTGCCAGTATTAGCGGGAATGAGCAGTTCTTC. Protein: CASISGNEQFF.

The chain links TRBV10-2 to TRBJ2-7; 9 positions match TRBD2. The CDR3 is made up of 14 amino acids. V shed 5 bases and J 3 bases; nucleotides not matched to a gene: 5. Germline V lookup: CDR1 WSHSY, CDR2 SAAADI. CDR3 region: CASSPELAGYEQYF. The CDR3 nucleotides are TGCGCCAGCAGTCCGGAACTAGCGGGCTACGAGCAGTACTTC.

This clone was picked up a small number of times. Written as DNA, the CDR3 is TGTGCCAGCAGCTTGGGCGGAGGGGACTCCTACGAGCAGTACTTC. Translated, it gives CASSLGGGDSYEQYF. The V call is TRBV5-4, the J call TRBJ2-7, with D possibly TRBD2 on 6 matching bases. Between the trimmed V and J ends, which lost 0 bases and 0 bases, there was a span of 10 bases. The CDR3 length is 15 residues. The germline V gene encodes CDR1 SGHNT and CDR2 YYREEE (reference sequence).

The J gene is TRBJ2-3, the V gene TRBV25-1; TRBD2 agrees at 7 bases. This CDR3 spans 16 amino acids. CDR1 MGHDK and CDR2 SYGVNS come from the germline V gene. Trimming took 1 base from V and 2 from J; bases not matched to a gene: 6. CDR3 in amino acids: CASSESQTSITDTQYF. The CDR3, as DNA: TGTGCCAGCAGTGAATCCCAGACTAGCATCACAGATACGCAGTATTTT.

The rearrangement links TRBV30 to TRBJ2-5; the D gene is possibly TRBD1 (6 bases). The J call is uncertain, as TRBJ2-7 better fits the DNA end. The length of the CDR3 is 13 residues. The germline V gene encodes CDR1 GTSNPN and CDR2 SVGIG (reference sequence). CDR3 region: CAWSAGHLYEQYF. The CDR3 bases are TGTGCCTGGAGTGCGGGACACCTCTACGAGCAGTACTTC.